One and the same sample provided the 29 T cell receptor beta chains below, sequenced in a study of blood T cell repertoires in COVID-19. TCRdb's copy holds only in-frame clones and misses some; the assay was immunoSEQ multiplex PCR. The sample includes a few hundred thousand clones, 75% to 90% of them seen just once. Sequences were obtained from peripheral blood. The source is a woman between 35 and 50 years old who had recovered from COVID-19.

The chain is built from TRBV5-1 and TRBJ2-5, with a tentative D call TRBD2 (6 bases). The CDR3 is 14 amino acids. Trimming removed 0 bases from V and 4 bases from J, with 10 bases in between. Germline values: CDR1 SGHRS, CDR2 YFSETQ. The CDR3 region has the DNA TGCGCCAGCAGCTTGGGTTCGGAGGGAGAGACCCAGTACTTC. Translated, it gives CASSLGSEGETQYF.

The chain recombines TRBV5-8 with TRBJ2-1; 8 positions match TRBD2. CDR3 size: 15 residues. After removal of 1 base from V and 6 bases from J, the junction contained 6 bases not matched to a gene. CDR1 SGHTS and CDR2 YDEGEE come from the germline V gene. In DNA, the CDR3 is TGTGCCAGCAGCTTGTTCAGCGGGAGTCGCAATGAGCAGTTCTTC. Its protein is CASSLFSGSRNEQFF.

The rearrangement joins TRBV19 to TRBJ2-2; 11 bases map to TRBD1. CDR1 and CDR2 (germline): LNHDA, SQIVND (reference sequence). J gave up 7 bases and V 5 bases, and 6 bases lay outside the gene matches. The CDR3 totals 15 residues. CDR3 region: CASSPWTGGGGELFF. The DNA of the CDR3 is TGTGCCAGTAGTCCATGGACAGGGGGCGGCGGGGAGCTGTTTTTT.

This chain uses TRBV19 with TRBJ1-3, with a possible D match to TRBD1 (6 bases). With 3 bases removed from V and 3 bases from J, the gap between germline ends came to 15 bases. The CDR3 covers 16 residues. Germline V gives CDR1 LNHDA, CDR2 SQIVND (reference sequence). The CDR3 here is CASSILRTALGNTIYF. The DNA for the CDR3 is TGTGCCAGTAGTATTTTGAGGACAGCGCTTGGAAACACCATATATTTT.

CDR3 in DNA: TGTGCCAGCAGCCACGTAGCCGGGGAGCTGTTTTTT. The encoded protein is CASSHVAGELFF. J is TRBJ2-2 and V is TRBV7-3, with D hard to call. The V and J ends lost 5 bases and 6 bases respectively, with 7 bases between them. The CDR3 contains 12 residues. Germline lookup yields CDR1 SGHTA and CDR2 FQGTGA. Full variable domain (outside the CDR3, taken from reference TRBV7-3 and TRBJ2-2): GAGVSQTPSNKVTEKGKYVELRCDPISGHTALYWYRQSLGQGPEFLIYFQGTGAADDSGLPNDRFFAVRPEGSVSTLKIQRTERGDSAVYLCASSHVAGELFFGEGSRLTVL.

This rearrangement joins TRBV3-1 (or the pseudogene TRBV3-2) to TRBJ1-6; 10 bases align to TRBD1. J lost 15 bases, V lost 4 bases, and 9 bases had no gene match. This CDR3 has 14 residues. Germline V lookup: CDR1 LGHDT, CDR2 YNNKEL (reference sequence). DNA for the CDR3: TGTGCCAGCAGCCGCCGGGACAGGGGTCATCACCTCCACTTT. It encodes CASSRRDRGHHLHF.

This clone was seen a single time. The genes are TRBV24-1 and TRBJ2-1; the D gene is possibly TRBD2 (6 bases). The V gene's germline CDR1 is KGHDR and CDR2 SFDVKD. Trimming shortened V by 4 bases and J by 8 bases, and 11 bases separated the two germline ends. This CDR3 comprises 13 residues. CDR3 residues: CATSEGGTYEQFF. As DNA, the CDR3 is TGTGCCACCAGTGAGGGTGGGACTTATGAGCAGTTCTTC.

Only one count was recorded for this clone. The chain couples TRBV5-5 to TRBJ2-7; D gene uncertain. This CDR3 is 12 amino acids long. Trimming stripped 2 bases from V and 0 bases from J, with 3 bases between. From germline, CDR1 is SGHKS and CDR2 YYEKEE (reference sequence). The CDR3: CASSFSSYEQYF. CDR3 sequence (DNA): TGTGCCAGCAGCTTTAGCTCCTACGAGCAGTACTTC.

This chain uses TRBV14 with TRBJ1-1; TRBD1 might be the D (5 bases). Germline assignment: CDR1 SGHDN and CDR2 FVKESK. This CDR3 is 16 amino acids long. V was trimmed by 1 base and J by 0 bases, leaving 12 bases between them. This CDR3 is CASSQVGGGMNTEAFF. The CDR3 DNA is TGTGCCAGCAGCCAAGTCGGGGGTGGTATGAACACTGAAGCTTTCTTT.

The J gene is TRBJ2-3, the V gene TRBV6-5; 12 bases match TRBD2. The CDR3 is 15 amino acids. The germline V gene has CDR1 MNHEY and CDR2 SVGAGI. V dropped 5 bases and J dropped 7; count of bases not matched to a gene: 7. In DNA form, the CDR3 reads TGTGCCAGCAGTAGTCCGGGACTAGCGGGTTATACGCAGTATTTT. Translated: CASSSPGLAGYTQYF.

The chain uses TRBV3-1 (or the pseudogene TRBV3-2) and TRBJ2-1; TRBD2 agrees at 14 bases. Germline loops: CDR1 LGHDT, CDR2 YNNKEL (reference sequence). The V gene end was trimmed by 1 base and the J gene end by 8 bases; junction bases not matched to a gene: 7. This CDR3 spans 17 amino acids. CDR3 in amino acids: CASSQATGTSGRYEQFF. Here the CDR3 DNA reads TGTGCCAGCAGCCAAGCGACCGGGACTAGCGGGAGATATGAGCAGTTCTTC.

This clone has a single count. The rearrangement uses TRBV6-5 and TRBJ1-2; TRBD1 might be the D (5 bases). The CDR3 is made up of 12 amino acids. Trimming removed 7 bases at V and 8 bases at J, with 14 bases between. Germline V gene sequence: CDR1 MNHEY, CDR2 SVGAGI. CDR3 DNA sequence: TGTGCCAGCAAGCCCAGGGAGGGCGGCTACACCTTC. Its translation is CASKPREGGYTF.

The J gene is TRBJ1-6, the V gene TRBV18; D gene ambiguous. Trimming removed 1 base at V and 5 bases at J, with 6 bases between. The CDR3 has 14 amino acids. CDR1 KGHSH and CDR2 LQKENI come from the germline V gene. DNA for the CDR3: TGTGCCAGCTCACCACGCCAGGATAATTCACCCCTCCACTTT. Its translation is CASSPRQDNSPLHF.

This rearrangement joins TRBV10-1 to TRBJ2-7, with D uncertain. Germline V CDR1 and CDR2: WNHNN, SYGVQD (reference sequence). Deletions cut 2 bases from V and 2 bases from J, with 10 bases between. The CDR3 is 14 amino acids. CDR3 loop: CASSEGANPYEQYF. CDR3 bases: TGCGCCAGCAGTGAGGGAGCGAACCCCTACGAGCAGTACTTC.

The rearrangement joins TRBV13 to TRBJ2-5; TRBD2 might be the D (5 bases). Germline loops: CDR1 PRHDT, CDR2 FYEKMQ (reference sequence). V dropped 5 bases and J dropped 2 bases, with 12 bases sitting between them. This CDR3 is 14 amino acids long. The CDR3 loop is CASSLWTGQETQYF. In DNA form, the CDR3 reads TGTGCCAGCAGCCTCTGGACGGGGCAAGAGACCCAGTACTTC. Complete variable domain (other parts from reference TRBV13 and TRBJ2-5): AAGVIQSPRHLIKEKRETATLKCYPIPRHDTVYWYQQGPGQDPQFLISFYEKMQSDKGSIPDRFSAQQFSDYHSELNMSSLELGDSALYFCASSLWTGQETQYFGPGTRLLVL.

The chain carries TRBV11-1 and TRBJ2-7; perhaps TRBD2 as D (6 bases). CDR1 and CDR2 (germline): SGHAT, FQDESV (reference sequence). V was clipped by 0 bases and J by 6 bases, with 15 bases between them. The CDR3 is made up of 15 amino acids. The CDR3 region is CASSLAGLASAEQYF. The CDR3 nucleotides are TGTGCCAGCAGCTTAGCGGGCCTGGCTAGCGCCGAGCAGTACTTC.

This clone has a count of ten or more. V gene TRBV6-1 combines with J gene TRBJ1-3; tentatively, D is TRBD1 (5 bases). The germline V and J ends were trimmed by 1 base and 0 bases, with 13 bases remaining between them. Germline CDR1 reads MNHNS; CDR2 reads SASEGT. CDR3 size: 17 residues. CDR3 residues: CASSEGVRGLSGNTIYF. CDR3 bases: TGTGCCAGCAGTGAAGGTGTGCGGGGACTCTCTGGAAACACCATATATTTT.

This clone came up a few times. In DNA, the CDR3 is TGTGCCAGTGCCAAACCAATCGGAGGCGTCGATGGCTACACCTTC. It translates to CASAKPIGGVDGYTF. The chain links TRBV19 to TRBJ1-2; D is unclear. The ends were cut back, 8 bases at V and 6 bases at J, with 22 bases in the middle. The CDR3 totals 15 residues. Germline assignment: CDR1 LNHDA and CDR2 SQIVND (reference sequence).

This clone was counted a few times. V gene TRBV10-3 combines with J gene TRBJ1-5; possibly TRBD1 for D (5 bases). There are 15 residues in the CDR3. CDR1 and CDR2 (germline): ENHRY, SYGVKD. V dropped 6 bases and J dropped 0 bases, with 12 bases sitting between them. CDR3 amino acids: CAIRATVDSNQPQHF. The DNA for the CDR3 is TGTGCCATCAGGGCGACAGTAGATAGCAATCAGCCCCAGCATTTT.

In this sample, this clone turned up a few times. The chain recombines TRBV12-2 with TRBJ2-1; the table gives TRBD1 as D, unverified against the DNA. TRBV12-2 is tagged as a pseudogene. The CDR3 runs 15 residues. CDR3 amino acids: CASRLTAWAINEQFF. The CDR3 DNA is TGTGCAAGTCGCTTAACCGCGTGGGCGATCAATGAGCAGTTCTTC.

The chain links TRBV19 to TRBJ2-7; TRBD2 agrees at 15 bases. CDR3 length equals 15 residues. The germline CDR1 and CDR2 sequences are LNHDA and SQIVND (reference sequence). V lost 5 bases and J lost 3; bases outside the gene matches: 2. The CDR3 DNA reads as TGTGCCAGTAGTCAGGGACTAGCGGGGGGCTACGAGCAGTACTTC. Its translation is CASSQGLAGGYEQYF.

This clone appeared a single time. The chain combines TRBV15 with TRBJ2-7, with D possibly TRBD2 on 5 matching bases. The CDR3 is made up of 16 amino acids. Germline V gene lookup returns CDR1 LNHNV and CDR2 YYDKDF (reference sequence). Deletions cut 0 bases from V and 0 bases from J, with 12 bases between. The DNA of the CDR3 is TGTGCCACCAGCAGAGATGAGGGAGCCAGCTCCTACGAGCAGTACTTC. It translates to CATSRDEGASSYEQYF.

This chain connects TRBV11-3 to TRBJ2-1, with 8 bases lining up with TRBD1. The V and J ends lost 4 bases and 2 bases, in that order; junction bases with no gene match: 10. The CDR3 is made up of 17 amino acids. The germline V gene has CDR1 SGHNT and CDR2 YENEEA. In DNA form, the CDR3 reads TGTGCCAGCAGCTCCCCGAGGACAGGGTTTCCCTACAATGAGCAGTTCTTC. It yields the protein CASSSPRTGFPYNEQFF. The variable domain in full, completed from reference TRBV11-3 and TRBJ2-1, reads EAGVVQSPRYKIIEKKQPVAFWCNPISGHNTLYWYLQNLGQGPELLIRYENEEAVDDSQLPKDRFSAERLKGVDSTLKIQPAELGDSAVYLCASSSPRTGFPYNEQFFGPGTRLTVL.

The CDR3 DNA is TGTGCCAGCACCCCTTGGGTCCGCAAGCACAAAAACAGGGGCTACGAGCAGTACTTC. Its protein product is CASTPWVRKHKNRGYEQYF. This chain joins TRBV28 and TRBJ2-7; 7 nucleotides align to TRBD1. V dropped 7 bases and J dropped 3; count of bases not matched to a gene: 24. CDR3 size: 19 residues. Looked up from germline, CDR1 is MDHEN and CDR2 is SYDVKM.

V and J are TRBV19 and TRBJ2-4; 12 bases agree with TRBD1. This CDR3 spans 17 amino acids. The germline gives CDR1 LNHDA, CDR2 SQIVND (reference sequence). The ends lost 5 bases at V and 6 bases at J; junction bases unmatched: 11. The CDR3 DNA reads as TGTGCCAGTAGTTTCGGGACAGGGGGCTTATATGGAAACATTCAGTACTTC. This gives the protein CASSFGTGGLYGNIQYF.

V usage is TRBV6-5 and J usage is TRBJ2-1; 8 bases line up with TRBD2. Germline V gene sequence: CDR1 MNHEY, CDR2 SVGAGI. After removal of 5 bases from V and 2 bases from J, the junction contained 2 bases not matched to a gene. The CDR3 has 14 residues. The CDR3 region is CASSLAGTYNEQFF. In DNA, the CDR3 is TGTGCCAGCAGTCTAGCGGGTACCTACAATGAGCAGTTCTTC.

J is TRBJ1-6 and V is TRBV5-1, with 7 bases lining up with TRBD1. The CDR3 has 17 amino acids. From germline, CDR1 is SGHRS and CDR2 YFSETQ. With V trimmed by 1 base and J by 1 base, 5 bases remained unmatched. CDR3 DNA: TGCGCCAGCAGCTTGCGGCAGGGGGAGTCCTATAATTCACCCCTCCACTTT. Its protein product is CASSLRQGESYNSPLHF.

The rearrangement uses TRBV3-1 (or the pseudogene TRBV3-2) and TRBJ1-2, with D possibly matching TRBD1 (5 bases). The V gene's germline CDR1 is LGHDT and CDR2 YNNKEL (reference sequence). The V and J ends lost 0 bases and 4 bases respectively, with 12 bases between them. The length of the CDR3 is 15 residues. CDR3 nucleotide sequence: TGTGCCAGCAGCCAAGAAGGGCAGGGTCCCTATGGCTACACCTTC. Its translation is CASSQEGQGPYGYTF.

Comments on this clone: This sample includes further DNA sequences coding for the same CDR3. The V call is TRBV5-1, the J call TRBJ2-3; D ambiguous. This CDR3 is built from 14 residues. CDR1 is SGHRS, CDR2 YFSETQ, per germline. Trimming stripped 0 bases from V and 0 bases from J, with 5 bases between. CDR3 DNA sequence: TGCGCCAGCAGCTTGGGAACTAGCACAGATACGCAGTATTTT. Residues: CASSLGTSTDTQYF. The variable domain in full, with the rest retrieved from reference TRBV5-1 and TRBJ2-3, is KAGVTQTPRYLIKTRGQQVTLSCSPISGHRSVSWYQQTPGQGLQFLFEYFSETQRNKGNFPGRFSGRQFSNSRSEMNVSTLELGDSALYLCASSLGTSTDTQYFGPGTRLTVL.